A selection of T cell receptor beta chains follows, all from one sample in a study of blood T cell repertoires in COVID-19. Repertoires were generated with immunoSEQ multiplex PCR, while TCRdb's copy carries only in-frame clones and drops some. The sample records 190,000 or so clones, 70% to 90% being singletons. The sample taken for sequencing was peripheral blood. These receptor sequences come from a man aged 60 to 75 with COVID-19, enrolled during active disease. Both conserved end residues are part of each CDR3. The D gene is left open where the match is weak. Clone size is not always given. Where it is, it says once, few, many or a class for expanded clones.

TRBD1	TRBV3-1/TRBV3-2	TRBJ1-2	NA	TGTGCCAGCAGCCAGCTGGACAGGGAGGGCGGCTACACCTTC	CASSQLDREGGYTF
NA	TRBV19	TRBJ2-3	NA	TGTGCCAGTAGTATCGAGTCAACGGGGAACACAGATACGCAGTATTTT	CASSIESTGNTDTQYF
NA	TRBV10-1	TRBJ1-1	NA	TGCGCCAGCAGTGAGTCCTACGCGAACACTGAAGCTTTCTTT	CASSESYANTEAFF
NA	TRBV6-8	TRBJ2-7	NA	TGTGCCAGCAGTTACTCGAAGGATATCAGGGAGGGGGCCTACGAGCAGTACTTC	CASSYSKDIREGAYEQYF
NA	TRBV29-1	TRBJ2-1	once	TGCAGCGTTGTAGGTGCCAGGGGTAAGGGTGAGCAGTTCTTC	CSVVGARGKGEQFF
TRBD1	TRBV5-1	TRBJ1-5	NA	TGCGCCAGCGGGACAGGGGAAAGCAATCAGCCCCAGCATTTT	CASGTGESNQPQHF
NA	TRBV7-2	TRBJ2-5	NA	TGTGCCAGCAGCTTATCCCCAGGGGCCAAGGGGACCCAGTACTTC	CASSLSPGAKGTQYF
TRBD2	TRBV27	TRBJ2-3	NA	TGTGCCATAGGACTAGCGGGAGGGCGTGACACAGATACGCAGTATTTT	CAIGLAGGRDTDTQYF
TRBD1	TRBV7-9	TRBJ2-1	NA	TGTGCCAGCAGCCCTGGACAGGTGCAGTTCTTC	CASSPGQVQFF
NA	TRBV10-1	TRBJ2-3	NA	TGCGCCAGCAGTGAGCATAGCACAGATACGCAGTATTTT	CASSEHSTDTQYF
TRBD2	TRBV5-1	TRBJ2-2	once	TGCGCCAGCAGCTTAAGCGGGAGGGAGACCGGGGAGCTGTTTTTT	CASSLSGRETGELFF
NA	TRBV10-2	TRBJ1-1	NA	TGCGCCAGCAGGGCGGGGCCGAACACTGAAGCTTTCTTT	CASRAGPNTEAFF
NA	TRBV4-1	TRBJ2-3	NA	TGCGCCAGCAGCCAAGTTGACACTAGCACAGATACGCAGTATTTT	CASSQVDTSTDTQYF
TRBD1	TRBV5-6	TRBJ1-5	NA	TGTGCCAGCAGCCTCAGGGGGAACGGCAATCAGCCCCAGCATTTT	CASSLRGNGNQPQHF
TRBD1	TRBV3-1/TRBV3-2	TRBJ2-4	once	TGTGCCAGCAGCCAGAGGGGTGTACAGGGGGCAGACATTCAGTACTTC	CASSQRGVQGADIQYF
TRBD2	TRBV5-1	TRBJ2-1	NA	TGCGCCAGCAGCTTGGGAGCTAGCGGGGGGTCCTACAATGAGCAGTTCTTC	CASSLGASGGSYNEQFF
NA	TRBV27	TRBJ1-6	NA	TGTGCCAGCAGCCAGGGTAGAATCTATAATTCACCCCTCCACTTT	CASSQGRIYNSPLHF
TRBD1	TRBV4-3	TRBJ2-2	NA	TGCGCCAGCAGCCCCCAGACAGGGAGGAACACCGGGGAGCTGTTTTTT	CASSPQTGRNTGELFF
TRBD2	TRBV19	TRBJ2-2	few	TGTGCCAGTATCCCGCGCCCCCCTATAGCGGGGAAGGAGTCAGGCTCCGGGGAGCTGTTTTTT	CASIPRPPIAGKESGSGELFF
TRBD2	TRBV28	TRBJ2-3	few	TGTGCCAGCAGTTTACCCCGAGGACTAGCCGTCGTGGCAGATACGCAGTATTTT	CASSLPRGLAVVADTQYF
TRBD2	TRBV5-1	TRBJ2-1	NA	TGCGCCAGCAGCCTCTTCGGGACTAGCGGTCCCCTAGGGAATGAGCAGTTCTTC	CASSLFGTSGPLGNEQFF
TRBD2	TRBV2	TRBJ2-4	NA	TGTGCCAGCAAAACCCGGGGCGGGGGGCTTTTTGACATTCAGTACTTC	CASKTRGGGLFDIQYF
NA	TRBV21-1	TRBJ1-3	NA	TGTGCCAGCAGCAGCCCGCGGACAGGGTTGGGCATATATTTT	CASSSPRTGLGIYF
NA	TRBV5-1	TRBJ2-3	NA	TGCGCCAGCAGCTTGGGTGGACAGAGCGCAGATACGCAGTATTTT	CASSLGGQSADTQYF
NA	TRBV5-5	TRBJ2-5	NA	TGTGCCAGCAGCTTGGTCGGAGTAGGGCAGGGGATAGGGACCCAGTACTTC	CASSLVGVGQGIGTQYF
NA	TRBV7-3	TRBJ2-3	NA	TGTGCCAGCAGCTCAGCGGCCACAGATACGCAGTATTTT	CASSSAATDTQYF
NA	TRBV11-2	TRBJ1-1	NA	TGTGCCAGCAGCTTAGATAGGGGCCAAACGCCTTTCTTT	CASSLDRGQTPFF
TRBD1	TRBV5-1	TRBJ2-5	NA	TGCGCCAGCAGCCACGGGACAGTGGGTCCCAAAGAGACCCAGTACTTC	CASSHGTVGPKETQYF
NA	TRBV5-1	TRBJ2-7	few	TGCGCCAGCAGCTTGGATAGGGGCCCCCACGAGCAGTACTTC	CASSLDRGPHEQYF
TRBD1	TRBV5-1	TRBJ2-7	NA	TGCGCCAGCAGCTTGCAGGGGGCCTACGAGCAGTACTTC	CASSLQGAYEQYF
TRBD1	TRBV6-6	TRBJ1-1	NA	TGTGCCAGCAGCCCGGGACAGGGAGTAGTTGGGACTGAAGCTTTCTTT	CASSPGQGVVGTEAFF
NA	TRBV19	TRBJ1-5	few	TGTGCCAGTAACCCCCAGGGAATCAGCAATCAGCCCCAGCATTTT	CASNPQGISNQPQHF
TRBD1	TRBV19	TRBJ2-5	NA	TGTGCCAGTAGTAACGGCAGGGGGTACCAAGAGACCCAGTACTTC	CASSNGRGYQETQYF
NA	TRBV12-5	TRBJ1-5	NA	TGTGCTAGTGGTTACGCACAGTCGCAGCCCCAGCATTTT	CASGYAQSQPQHF
TRBD1	TRBV5-4	TRBJ1-1	NA	TGTGCCAGCAGCACACGGACAGGATGGAACACTGAAGCTTTCTTT	CASSTRTGWNTEAFF
NA	TRBV20-1	TRBJ2-1	NA	TGCAGTGCTAGTCTGTACCCGGGTGAGCAGTTCTTC	CSASLYPGEQFF
NA	TRBV7-3	TRBJ2-5	NA	TGTGCCAGCAGCTTCACCGGGACAACTAAAGAGACCCAGTACTTC	CASSFTGTTKETQYF